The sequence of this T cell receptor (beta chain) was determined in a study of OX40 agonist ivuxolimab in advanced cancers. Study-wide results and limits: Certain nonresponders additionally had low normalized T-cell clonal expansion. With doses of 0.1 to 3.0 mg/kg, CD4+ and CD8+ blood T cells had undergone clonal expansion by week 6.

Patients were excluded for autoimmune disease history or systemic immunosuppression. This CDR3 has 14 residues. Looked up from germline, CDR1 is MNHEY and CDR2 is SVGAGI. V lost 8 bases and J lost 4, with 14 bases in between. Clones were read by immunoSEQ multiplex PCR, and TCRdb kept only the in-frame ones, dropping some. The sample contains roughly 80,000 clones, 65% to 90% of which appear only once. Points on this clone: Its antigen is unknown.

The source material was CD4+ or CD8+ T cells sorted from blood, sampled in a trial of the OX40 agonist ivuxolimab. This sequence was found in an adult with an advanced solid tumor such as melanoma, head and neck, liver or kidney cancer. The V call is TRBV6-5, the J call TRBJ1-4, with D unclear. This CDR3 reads CASAGRGLNEKLFF. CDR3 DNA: TGTGCCAGCGCGGGCCGGGGTCTTAATGAAAAACTGTTTTTT.